The 29 T cell receptor beta chains below were found in one sample sequenced in a study of blood T cell repertoires in COVID-19. Generated by immunoSEQ multiplex PCR, the TCRdb table keeps only in-frame clones and is missing some. Altogether 330,000 or so clones are present, approximately 89% being singletons, with the ten largest covering around 2%. Specimen: PBMCs or T cells enriched from blood (not recorded which). These receptors were obtained from a middle-aged man in a cohort exposed to, infected with or recovered from COVID-19 (not recorded which).

This chain joins TRBV28 and TRBJ1-1; D might be TRBD1 (6 bases). V was clipped by 4 bases and J by 8 bases, with 14 bases between them. This CDR3 region has 13 residues. Germline V gene lookup returns CDR1 MDHEN and CDR2 SYDVKM. The CDR3 region is CASSYRDTKEAFF. DNA for the CDR3: TGTGCCAGCAGTTACCGGGACACAAAAGAAGCTTTCTTT.

CDR3 sequence: CASSDYGGPAYEQYF. CDR3 sequence (DNA): TGTGCCAGCAGTGATTACGGGGGACCGGCCTACGAGCAGTACTTC. The chain uses TRBV6-1 and TRBJ2-7, with a possible D match to TRBD2 (6 bases). Per the germline V gene, CDR1 is MNHNS and CDR2 is SASEGT. Trimming pared 3 bases from V and 2 bases from J, leaving 14 bases between. The CDR3 loop spans 15 amino acids.

J is TRBJ2-1 and V is TRBV11-2; the match to TRBD2 covers 8 bases. With 5 bases clipped from V and 10 bases from J, the junction kept 16 bases outside the gene matches. CDR3 length: 16 amino acids. CDR1 is SGHAT and CDR2 is FQNNGV in the germline V gene. As DNA, the CDR3 is TGTGCCAGCAGCCCCGTTGTGGCGGGTAGCGGGACGGAGCAGTTCTTC. Translation gives CASSPVVAGSGTEQFF.

The rearrangement uses TRBV28 and TRBJ2-7, with TRBD1 matching 10 bases. This CDR3 region has 15 residues. CDR1 and CDR2 from the germline V gene are MDHEN and SYDVKM. The V segment lost 6 bases and the J segment 5 bases; nucleotides outside the gene matches: 10. The CDR3 bases are TGTGCCAGCAGCACATTGGGACAGGGGTGGCACGAGCAGTACTTC. Translation: CASSTLGQGWHEQYF.

J is TRBJ2-3 and V is TRBV4-1, with 13 positions matching TRBD2. This CDR3 spans 15 amino acids. V dropped 4 bases and J dropped 5; count of bases not matched to a gene: 3. Looked up from germline, CDR1 is MGHRA and CDR2 is YSYEKL. CDR3 amino acids: CASSPGLAGIDTQYF. The DNA of the CDR3 is TGCGCCAGCAGCCCGGGACTAGCGGGAATAGATACGCAGTATTTT.

The chain employs TRBV5-1 and TRBJ2-3; tentative D call: TRBD2 (5 bases). Per the germline V gene, CDR1 is SGHRS and CDR2 is YFSETQ. The V and J ends lost 4 bases and 6 bases respectively, with 18 bases between them. The CDR3 spans 15 residues. This CDR3 is CASSIAPGEIDTQYF. Here the CDR3 DNA reads TGCGCCAGCAGCATAGCGCCTGGGGAGATTGATACGCAGTATTTT.

The CDR3 coding sequence is TGTGCCAGCAGTTCGTCCAGGGTTTCACCCCTCCACTTT. It translates to CASSSSRVSPLHF. The chain recombines TRBV27 with TRBJ1-6; weak D call: TRBD1 (5 bases). The CDR3 loop spans 13 amino acids. The V and J ends lost 4 bases and 9 bases respectively, with 10 bases between them. The germline V gene has CDR1 MNHEY and CDR2 SMNVEV (reference sequence).

The CDR3 sequence: CASTPRRAYEQYF. The CDR3 region has the DNA TGTGCCAGCACCCCCCGGAGGGCCTACGAGCAGTACTTC. The gene calls are TRBV7-9 and TRBJ2-7; D is perhaps TRBD2 (6 bases). Germline CDR1 reads SEHNR; CDR2 reads FQNEAQ (reference sequence). This CDR3 region has 13 residues. The V gene lost 7 bases and the J gene lost 2 bases, with 12 bases spanning the gap.

This chain links TRBV10-2 with TRBJ2-3, with 8 bases aligning to TRBD2. CDR3 size: 18 residues. CDR1 WSHSY and CDR2 SAAADI come from the germline V gene. J gave up 2 bases and V 9 bases, and 19 bases lay outside the gene matches. The CDR3 here is CASSGVLAPELVTDTQYF. The CDR3 DNA reads as TGCGCCAGTAGCGGGGTACTAGCGCCCGAACTCGTCACAGATACGCAGTATTTT.

The chain uses TRBV27 and TRBJ1-1, with TRBD1 matching 10 bases. The V gene end was trimmed by 6 bases and the J gene end by 7 bases; junction bases not matched to a gene: 11. The germline V gene has CDR1 MNHEY and CDR2 SMNVEV (reference sequence). The CDR3 covers 15 residues. The CDR3: CASSPTGTGVGEAFF. Here the CDR3 DNA reads TGTGCCAGCAGCCCCACCGGGACAGGGGTGGGTGAAGCTTTCTTT.

The chain is built from TRBV30 and TRBJ2-7; 10 bases are a match to TRBD2. The CDR3 runs to 16 residues. Germline V CDR1 and CDR2: GTSNPN, SVGIG (reference sequence). Germline trimming cut 5 bases from V and 2 bases from J; bases unmatched to any gene: 12. As DNA, the CDR3 is TGTGCCTGGGGACTAGCGGTTACCGCCTCCCCCTACGAGCAGTACTTC. Amino acid sequence: CAWGLAVTASPYEQYF.

This clone was found a few times. The chain links TRBV5-1 to TRBJ2-2; D is undetermined. Trimming cost V 6 bases and J 0 bases, with 6 bases left between them. Germline V gives CDR1 SGHRS, CDR2 YFSETQ. The CDR3 contains 13 residues. This CDR3 is CASTVANTGELFF. CDR3 nucleotide sequence: TGCGCCAGCACCGTCGCGAACACCGGGGAGCTGTTTTTT.

This chain connects TRBV5-1 to TRBJ2-7; 11 bases map to TRBD1. J gave up 3 bases and V 4 bases, and 3 bases lay outside the gene matches. Germline V CDR1 and CDR2: SGHRS, YFSETQ. CDR3 size: 14 residues. The CDR3 loop reads CASSPGTGGYEQYF. CDR3 nucleotides: TGCGCCAGCAGCCCCGGGACAGGGGGCTACGAGCAGTACTTC.

V usage is TRBV2 and J usage is TRBJ1-3; 7 nucleotides align to TRBD1. V lost 3 bases to trimming and J lost 9 bases; unmatched junction nucleotides: 8. From germline, CDR1 is SNHLY and CDR2 FYNNEI. CDR3 length: 14 residues. The CDR3 reads CASSEGQRLSTIYF. CDR3 sequence (DNA): TGTGCCAGCAGTGAGGGACAGCGGCTGTCCACCATATATTTT.

The J gene is TRBJ2-3, the V gene TRBV7-9; TRBD2 agrees at 12 bases. The V and J ends lost 5 bases and 1 base, in that order; junction bases with no gene match: 7. Germline-derived CDR1 and CDR2 are SEHNR and FQNEAQ (reference sequence). The length of the CDR3 is 17 residues. The CDR3 nucleotides read TGTGCCAGCAGCGCCAGACTAGCGGGAGACCGCACAGATACGCAGTATTTT. It translates to CASSARLAGDRTDTQYF. Filled out from reference TRBV7-9 and TRBJ2-3, the complete variable domain reads DTGVSQNPRHKITKRGQNVTFRCDPISEHNRLYWYRQTLGQGPEFLTYFQNEAQLEKSRLLSDRFSAERPKGSFSTLEIQRTEQGDSAMYLCASSARLAGDRTDTQYFGPGTRLTVL.

The chain uses TRBV7-9 and TRBJ1-1, with D uncertain. Trimming left V 5 bases short and J 3 bases short, with 16 bases between. Germline CDR1 SEHNR, CDR2 FQNEAQ (reference sequence). The CDR3 extends over 15 amino acids. CDR3: CASSPRDLLDTEAFF. The CDR3 bases are TGTGCCAGCAGCCCGAGGGATCTCTTAGACACTGAAGCTTTCTTT.

The rearrangement links TRBV27 to TRBJ1-1; TRBD1 aligns across 7 bases. The CDR3 is made up of 15 amino acids. Per germline, CDR1 MNHEY and CDR2 SMNVEV (reference sequence). V shed 5 bases, J shed 0 bases, and the junction held 6 bases outside the gene matches. The CDR3 coding sequence is TGTGCCAGCAGTGAAACGGGACAGTTGAACACTGAAGCTTTCTTT. It codes for CASSETGQLNTEAFF.

This chain uses TRBV14 with TRBJ2-7; 7 nucleotides match TRBD1. The V gene end was trimmed by 0 bases and the J gene end by 4 bases; junction bases not matched to a gene: 12. The germline gives CDR1 SGHDN, CDR2 FVKESK. This CDR3 region has 17 residues. DNA for the CDR3: TGTGCCAGCAGCCAAGATCAAGGCTGGACAGGACGATACGAGCAGTACTTC. Its protein product is CASSQDQGWTGRYEQYF.

V and J are TRBV25-1 and TRBJ2-1, with TRBD2 identical over 13 bases. In germline, CDR1 is MGHDK, CDR2 SYGVNS. J gave up 6 bases and V 2 bases, and 4 bases lay outside the gene matches. CDR3 length equals 16 residues. The CDR3 bases are TGTGCCAGCAGTGAAGGGCGGACTAGCGGGAGCAATGAGCAGTTCTTC. Amino acids: CASSEGRTSGSNEQFF.

This rearrangement joins TRBV6-5 to TRBJ1-1; 8 bases are a match to TRBD1. In germline, CDR1 is MNHEY, CDR2 SVGAGI. Trimming cost V 0 bases and J 0 bases; bases outside gene matches: 3. This CDR3 comprises 16 residues. The CDR3 sequence is CASSYSRTGMNTEAFF. In nucleotides, the CDR3 is TGTGCCAGCAGTTACTCGCGGACAGGGATGAACACTGAAGCTTTCTTT.

This chain connects TRBV5-6 to TRBJ1-2, with D perhaps matching TRBD1 (6 bases). This CDR3 is built from 13 residues. Germline V gene sequence: CDR1 SGHDT, CDR2 YYEEEE. V lost 0 bases and J lost 6, with 9 bases in between. The CDR3 DNA reads as TGTGCCAGCAGCTTGGGCAGGGGAGATGGCTACACCTTC. As protein: CASSLGRGDGYTF.

The chain combines TRBV5-6 with TRBJ2-3; D call uncertain. CDR3 length: 14 amino acids. Germline V gives CDR1 SGHDT, CDR2 YYEEEE. The V gene lost 4 bases and the J gene lost 0 bases, with 9 bases spanning the gap. CDR3 bases: TGTGCCAGCAGCCCAGGTTGGAGCACAGATACGCAGTATTTT. Protein: CASSPGWSTDTQYF.

J is TRBJ1-4 and V is TRBV19; D call uncertain. There are 12 residues in the CDR3. Germline V gives CDR1 LNHDA, CDR2 SQIVND (reference sequence). V was trimmed by 6 bases and J by 10 bases, leaving 12 bases between them. The CDR3 region has the DNA TGTGCCAGTAGGCAGCCCCCGGGAAAACTGTTTTTT. Translating gives CASRQPPGKLFF.

The chain uses TRBV3-1 (or the pseudogene TRBV3-2) and TRBJ2-1; 8 nucleotides agree with TRBD2. Germline-derived CDR1 and CDR2 are LGHDT and YNNKEL (reference sequence). Trimming removed 1 base from V and 9 bases from J; junction bases left unmatched: 5. This CDR3 has 14 amino acids. The CDR3 loop reads CASSQGTSRAEQFF. The DNA for the CDR3 is TGTGCCAGCAGCCAAGGGACTAGCAGGGCTGAGCAGTTCTTC.

About this clone: Different DNA sequences within this sample yield the same CDR3. As DNA, the CDR3 is TGTGCCAGCAGCCCTCGAGGGAACTATGGCTACACCTTC. This sequence encodes CASSPRGNYGYTF. The chain is built from TRBV9 and TRBJ1-2; D gene uncertain. V was shortened by 4 bases and J by 2 bases, with 9 bases between the two germline ends. CDR1 SGDLS and CDR2 YYNGEE come from the germline V gene. The CDR3 loop spans 13 amino acids.

The rearrangement links TRBV4-1 to TRBJ1-5, with D hard to call. Trimming shortened V by 5 bases and J by 9 bases, and 11 bases separated the two germline ends. Germline CDR1 reads MGHRA; CDR2 reads YSYEKL. This CDR3 region has 12 residues. In DNA, the CDR3 is TGCGCCAGCAGCAAGAGTCGGGGGCCCCAGCATTTT. It codes for CASSKSRGPQHF.

This rearrangement joins TRBV28 to TRBJ2-1, with TRBD2 identical over 13 bases. Trimming removed 4 bases from V and 9 bases from J; junction bases left unmatched: 9. This CDR3 spans 16 amino acids. The germline V gene has CDR1 MDHEN and CDR2 SYDVKM. For the CDR3, the DNA is TGTGCCAGCAGTTCCGGGACTAGCGGGAAGAGGGGTGAGCAGTTCTTC. This translates into CASSSGTSGKRGEQFF.

V and J are TRBV3-1 (or the pseudogene TRBV3-2) and TRBJ2-7; D perhaps matches TRBD1 (6 bases). There are 14 residues in the CDR3. The V end lost 2 bases, the J end lost 1 base, and 9 bases lay between the germline ends. Germline V gives CDR1 LGHDT, CDR2 YNNKEL (reference sequence). The CDR3 is CASSQRDKSYEQYF. CDR3 coding DNA: TGTGCCAGCAGCCAAAGGGACAAGTCCTACGAGCAGTACTTC.

The rearrangement uses TRBV6-5 and TRBJ1-5; D unresolved. In germline, CDR1 is MNHEY, CDR2 SVGAGI. Trimming shortened V by 0 bases and J by 4 bases, and 7 bases separated the two germline ends. The CDR3 runs 14 residues. CDR3 protein: CASSYSERNQPQHF. CDR3 in DNA: TGTGCCAGCAGTTACTCTGAGAGGAATCAGCCCCAGCATTTT.